This record concerns one T cell receptor beta chain sequence. The record originates from a study of blood T cell repertoires in COVID-19. Across the study: The United States, Italy and Spain provided the acute and convalescent COVID-19 samples. T cells, B-cell-depleted T cells, or PBMCs provided the cDNA or gDNA that served as material.

Trimming cost V 4 bases and J 3 bases; bases outside gene matches: 7. In germline, CDR1 is MDHEN, CDR2 SYDVKM. The CDR3 covers 15 residues. In the authors' methods: Quantification of nucleated cells was approximated via reference gene primer amplification. Clones were sequenced by immunoSEQ multiplex PCR, and TCRdb holds only the in-frame ones, with some missing. V, J and clone size are those of that table, while D and trimming were read from the DNA. The top ten hold approximately 0.79% of the sample, which has 95,000 to 150,000 clones, 65% to 80% seen once. The source is a human donor with acute or convalescent COVID-19. The donor label of this sample is uncertain. Sample: peripheral blood. The chain joins TRBV28 to TRBJ2-3, with 7 bases aligning to TRBD2. CDR3 sequence: CASSYASGVTDTQYF. The CDR3 DNA follows: TGTGCCAGCAGTTACGCTAGCGGCGTGACAGATACGCAGTATTTT.